The 15 T cell receptor beta chains below all came from one sample that was sequenced in a study of graft-versus-host responses after intestinal transplantation. Using immunoSEQ multiplex PCR, the repertoire was profiled, and TCRdb retains in-frame clones only, with some absent. The sample has roughly 97,000 clones; roughly 87% are singletons. Their target antigens are unknown. Here the sequenced sample was unstimulated CD4+ T cells sorted from spleen or lymph node cells, taken before intestinal transplant. The receptors stem from a human donor who received an intestinal transplant.

The rearrangement joins TRBV10-3 to TRBJ2-2, with TRBD1 matching 7 bases. J gave up 1 base and V 11 bases, and 4 bases lay outside the gene matches. The germline CDR1 and CDR2 sequences are ENHRY and SYGVKD. The CDR3 covers 13 residues. As DNA, the CDR3 is TGTGCCTGCAGGACAGGGAACACCGGGGAGCTGTTTTTT. Translating gives CACRTGNTGELFF.

The chain recombines TRBV5-1 with TRBJ2-3, with 7 positions matching TRBD2. This CDR3 contains 14 residues. Losses at the gene ends were 6 bases for V and 2 bases for J; bases not matched to a gene: 6. Germline V lookup: CDR1 SGHRS, CDR2 YFSETQ. CDR3 loop: CASTRLADTDTQYF. The DNA of the CDR3 is TGCGCCAGCACGCGTCTAGCGGACACAGATACGCAGTATTTT.

The genes are TRBV12-5 and TRBJ1-1; D ambiguous. The length of the CDR3 is 13 residues. V lost 7 bases to trimming and J lost 0 bases, with 9 bases between them. From germline, CDR1 is LGHNT and CDR2 FRNRAP. The CDR3 coding sequence is TGTGCTAGTGCCTTTAATTTGAACACTGAAGCTTTCTTT. As protein: CASAFNLNTEAFF. The full variable domain, with the rest looked up from reference TRBV12-5 and TRBJ1-1, is DARVTQTPRHKVTEMGQEVTMRCQPILGHNTVFWYRQTMMQGLELLAYFRNRAPLDDSGMPKDRFSAEMPDATLATLKIQPSEPRDSAVYFCASAFNLNTEAFFGQGTRLTVV.

This chain uses TRBV19 with TRBJ2-7, with D possibly matching TRBD2 (6 bases). Germline V gene sequence: CDR1 LNHDA, CDR2 SQIVND (reference sequence). V was cut by 5 bases and J by 4 bases, with 12 bases left in between. This CDR3 has 13 residues. CDR3: CASSPGRTYEQYF. The CDR3 DNA sequence: TGTGCCAGTAGTCCTGGGAGGACGTACGAGCAGTACTTC.

The chain uses TRBV6-1 and TRBJ2-3; D is unclear. In germline, CDR1 is MNHNS, CDR2 SASEGT. CDR3 size: 16 residues. V was trimmed by 4 bases and J by 1 base, leaving 15 bases between them. The CDR3 spells CASSAITQARTDTQYF. The DNA for the CDR3 is TGTGCCAGCAGTGCTATTACCCAAGCTCGCACAGATACGCAGTATTTT.

V gene TRBV6-5 combines with J gene TRBJ1-1; D is uncertain. CDR1 and CDR2 from the germline V gene are MNHEY and SVGAGI. CDR3 length equals 14 residues. V was trimmed by 0 bases and J by 1 base, leaving 6 bases between them. The CDR3 loop reads CASSYSKANTEAFF. CDR3 DNA sequence: TGTGCCAGCAGTTACTCGAAGGCGAACACTGAAGCTTTCTTT.

This chain joins TRBV29-1 and TRBJ1-1, with D tentatively TRBD1 (6 bases). The V gene lost 4 bases and the J gene lost 7 bases, with 16 bases spanning the gap. Germline values: CDR1 SQVTM, CDR2 ANQGSEA. This CDR3 is 13 amino acids long. The CDR3 reads CSVARPGVDEAFF. DNA for the CDR3: TGCAGCGTTGCCCGGCCAGGGGTGGATGAAGCTTTCTTT.

The chain joins TRBV5-1 to TRBJ2-2; a possible D gene is TRBD1 (6 bases). The V and J ends lost 4 bases and 0 bases respectively, with 10 bases between them. The CDR3 loop spans 15 amino acids. Germline values: CDR1 SGHRS, CDR2 YFSETQ. The CDR3 region has the DNA TGCGCCAGCAGCCAGGACAGCGCGAACACCGGGGAGCTGTTTTTT. Translated: CASSQDSANTGELFF.

J is TRBJ2-7 and V is TRBV5-6; D ambiguous. CDR1 and CDR2 (germline): SGHDT, YYEEEE. Between the trimmed V and J ends, which lost 0 bases and 2 bases, there was a span of 6 bases. This CDR3 is 13 amino acids long. The DNA of the CDR3 is TGTGCCAGCAGCTTGGATAGGGCCTACGAGCAGTACTTC. Its translation: CASSLDRAYEQYF.

CDR3 coding DNA: TGTGCCAGCAGCTTAATCCTTGGCACCAGGGCGGGGACTGAAGCTTTCTTT. Translated: CASSLILGTRAGTEAFF. J is TRBJ1-1 and V is TRBV7-2; weak D call: TRBD1 (5 bases). Germline CDR1 is SGHTA and CDR2 is FQGNSA. Trimming removed 2 bases from V and 5 bases from J, with 21 bases in between. This CDR3 is built from 17 residues.

The J gene is TRBJ1-1, the V gene TRBV5-1, with 8 nucleotides matching TRBD1. Looked up from germline, CDR1 is SGHRS and CDR2 is YFSETQ. There are 15 residues in the CDR3. V lost 0 bases, J lost 1 base, and 2 bases stayed unmatched. CDR3 amino acids: CASSLAGTGNTEAFF. CDR3 in DNA: TGCGCCAGCAGCTTGGCCGGGACAGGGAACACTGAAGCTTTCTTT.

J is TRBJ2-7 and V is TRBV14; D uncertain. The ends were cut back, 3 bases at V and 2 bases at J, with 8 bases in the middle. This CDR3 spans 13 amino acids. Germline V lookup: CDR1 SGHDN, CDR2 FVKESK. The CDR3 region has the DNA TGTGCCAGCAGCCACTTAGACGCCTACGAGCAGTACTTC. Its translation is CASSHLDAYEQYF.

The chain couples TRBV5-6 to TRBJ1-4, with TRBD1 identical over 7 bases. This CDR3 contains 14 residues. With V trimmed by 4 bases and J by 7 bases, 7 bases remained unmatched. Germline V gene data show CDR1 as SGHDT and CDR2 as YYEEEE. CDR3 sequence: CASSPRQGGEKLFF. The DNA of the CDR3 is TGTGCCAGCAGCCCAAGACAGGGTGGTGAAAAACTGTTTTTT.

The chain combines TRBV10-2 with TRBJ2-3; 7 nucleotides agree with TRBD2. This CDR3 has 14 residues. The germline V gene has CDR1 WSHSY and CDR2 SAAADI. Unmatched junction bases numbered 14, after V lost 8 bases and J lost 9 bases. CDR3 in DNA: TGCGCCAGCGGCGACCAGCGGGGTTTGCGGACGCAGTATTTT. It codes for CASGDQRGLRTQYF.

The rearrangement joins TRBV29-1 to TRBJ1-1, with TRBD1 identical over 7 bases. Unmatched junction bases numbered 11, after V lost 6 bases and J lost 4 bases. This CDR3 contains 14 residues. The germline gives CDR1 SQVTM, CDR2 ANQGSEA. CDR3 amino acids: CSVATGAGGTEAFF. The CDR3 DNA reads as TGCAGCGTCGCTACAGGGGCGGGGGGCACTGAAGCTTTCTTT.